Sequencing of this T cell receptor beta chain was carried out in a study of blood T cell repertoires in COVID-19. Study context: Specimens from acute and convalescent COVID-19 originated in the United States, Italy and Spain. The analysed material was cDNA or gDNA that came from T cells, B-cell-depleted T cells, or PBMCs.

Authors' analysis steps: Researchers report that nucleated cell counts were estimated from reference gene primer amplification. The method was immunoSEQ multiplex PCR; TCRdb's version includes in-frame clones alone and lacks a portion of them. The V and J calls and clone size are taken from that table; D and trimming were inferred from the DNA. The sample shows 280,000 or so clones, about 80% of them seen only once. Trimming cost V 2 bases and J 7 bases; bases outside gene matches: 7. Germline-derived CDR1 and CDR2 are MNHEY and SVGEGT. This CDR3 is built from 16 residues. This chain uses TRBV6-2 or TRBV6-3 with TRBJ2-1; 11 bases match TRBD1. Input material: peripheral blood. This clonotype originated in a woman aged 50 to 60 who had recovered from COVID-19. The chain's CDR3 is CASSYEARDRGNEQFF. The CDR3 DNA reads TGTGCCAGCAGTTACGAAGCCCGGGACAGGGGGAATGAGCAGTTCTTC.